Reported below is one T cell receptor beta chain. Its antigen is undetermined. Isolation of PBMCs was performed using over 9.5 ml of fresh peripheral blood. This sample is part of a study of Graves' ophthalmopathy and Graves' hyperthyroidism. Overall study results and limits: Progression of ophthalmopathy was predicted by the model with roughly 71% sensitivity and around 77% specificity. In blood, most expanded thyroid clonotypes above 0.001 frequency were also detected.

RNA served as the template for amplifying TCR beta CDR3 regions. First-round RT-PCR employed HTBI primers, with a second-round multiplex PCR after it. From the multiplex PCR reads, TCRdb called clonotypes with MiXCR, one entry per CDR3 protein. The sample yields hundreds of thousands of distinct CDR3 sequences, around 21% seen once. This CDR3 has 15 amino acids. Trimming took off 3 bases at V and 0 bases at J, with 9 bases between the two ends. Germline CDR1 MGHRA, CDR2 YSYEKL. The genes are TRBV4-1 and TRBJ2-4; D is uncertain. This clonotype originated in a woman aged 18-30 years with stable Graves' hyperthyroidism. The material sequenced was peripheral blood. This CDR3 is CASSQSQVAKNIQYF. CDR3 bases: TGCGCCAGCAGCCAGAGTCAGGTAGCCAAAAACATTCAGTACTTC.